Listed here are 22 T cell receptor beta chains from one sample, sequenced in a study of blood T cell repertoires in COVID-19. The repertoire was sequenced with immunoSEQ multiplex PCR; TCRdb's copy has only in-frame clones and lacks some. The sample comprises 180,000 or so clones, roughly 90% of which are singletons, and less than 0.85% rests with the top ten. The sample consisted of PBMCs or T cells enriched from blood (not recorded which). These receptors all come from a woman aged 18-29 years who had recovered from COVID-19.

This chain uses TRBV5-1 with TRBJ2-1; 9 bases line up with TRBD2. Germline trimming cut 0 bases from V and 5 bases from J; bases unmatched to any gene: 3. The CDR3 is 15 amino acids. Germline CDR1 reads SGHRS; CDR2 reads YFSETQ. CDR3 DNA sequence: TGCGCCAGCAGCTTGGTAGCGGGAGCGGACAATGAGCAGTTCTTC. Protein sequence: CASSLVAGADNEQFF. Together with reference TRBV5-1 and TRBJ2-1, the CDR3 gives the full variable domain: KAGVTQTPRYLIKTRGQQVTLSCSPISGHRSVSWYQQTPGQGLQFLFEYFSETQRNKGNFPGRFSGRQFSNSRSEMNVSTLELGDSALYLCASSLVAGADNEQFFGPGTRLTVL.

The CDR3 spells CASRQGNQPQHF. CDR3 bases: TGTGCCAGCAGACAGGGGAATCAGCCCCAGCATTTT. The chain joins TRBV28 to TRBJ1-5, with 7 positions matching TRBD1. CDR1 and CDR2 from the germline V gene are MDHEN and SYDVKM. The CDR3 loop spans 12 amino acids. Trimming cost V 6 bases and J 4 bases; bases outside gene matches: 0.

The gene calls are TRBV11-2 and TRBJ2-2, with D perhaps matching TRBD1 (6 bases). The CDR3 covers 15 residues. Germline V gene sequence: CDR1 SGHAT, CDR2 FQNNGV. With 1 base removed from V and 5 bases from J, the gap between germline ends came to 11 bases. CDR3: CASSLVQGRTGELFF. The CDR3 DNA reads TGTGCCAGCAGCTTAGTACAGGGAAGGACCGGGGAGCTGTTTTTT.

The CDR3 DNA reads TGTGCCAGCAGTTACTTTTCCCCGGTCCTAGGAGATACGCAGTATTTT. Its protein product is CASSYFSPVLGDTQYF. The chain uses TRBV6-2 or TRBV6-3 and TRBJ2-3, with D hard to call. CDR1 is MNHEY and CDR2 is SVGEGT in the germline V gene. Between the trimmed V and J ends, which lost 1 base and 5 bases, there was a span of 16 bases. This CDR3 contains 16 residues.

CDR3 amino acids: CASRGSGNTIYF. In nucleotides, the CDR3 is TGTGCCAGCAGAGGGAGTGGAAACACCATATATTTT. This chain links TRBV25-1 with TRBJ1-3; D not certain. CDR1 is MGHDK, CDR2 SYGVNS, per germline. The CDR3 extends over 12 amino acids. V gave up 6 bases and J gave up 3 bases, with 6 bases separating them.

The V gene is TRBV3-1 (or the pseudogene TRBV3-2), the J gene TRBJ2-5, with D hard to call. Trimming left V 3 bases short and J 3 bases short, with 8 bases between. This CDR3 is built from 13 residues. In germline, CDR1 is LGHDT, CDR2 YNNKEL (reference sequence). Here the CDR3 reads CASSHVQKETQYF. The CDR3 DNA is TGTGCCAGCAGCCATGTCCAGAAAGAGACCCAGTACTTC.

This rearrangement joins TRBV6-5 to TRBJ2-2; possibly TRBD2 for D (6 bases). The CDR3 extends over 13 amino acids. Deletions cut 5 bases from V and 7 bases from J, with 11 bases between. CDR1 is MNHEY, CDR2 SVGAGI, per germline. CDR3 region: CASSKLAGGELFF. DNA for the CDR3: TGTGCCAGCAGTAAACTAGCAGGCGGGGAGCTGTTTTTT.

The sample holds a few counts of this clone. The rearrangement links TRBV7-9 to TRBJ1-1; 7 positions match TRBD1. This CDR3 is 15 amino acids long. CDR1 is SEHNR, CDR2 FQNEAQ, per germline (reference sequence). V was pared by 5 bases and J by 1 base, with 7 bases of the junction left unmatched. In DNA, the CDR3 is TGTGCCAGCAGCCCAGGGACAGCCGAGAACACTGAAGCTTTCTTT. This gives the protein CASSPGTAENTEAFF.

The J gene is TRBJ2-3, the V gene TRBV29-1; the match to TRBD2 covers 13 bases. This CDR3 comprises 18 residues. With 6 bases clipped from V and 1 base from J, the junction kept 13 bases outside the gene matches. In germline, CDR1 is SQVTM, CDR2 ANQGSEA. CDR3 coding DNA: TGCAGCGTCGCCTTCGGGACTAGCGGGACCAGTCGCACAGATACGCAGTATTTT. Protein sequence: CSVAFGTSGTSRTDTQYF.

V gene TRBV4-1 combines with J gene TRBJ2-1; 7 bases agree with TRBD1. Per the germline V gene, CDR1 is MGHRA and CDR2 is YSYEKL. There are 15 residues in the CDR3. The V gene end was trimmed by 1 base and the J gene end by 7 bases; junction bases not matched to a gene: 7. The CDR3 nucleotides read TGCGCCAGCAGCCAAGGACTCGGACAGGCGAATGAGCAGTTCTTC. It translates to CASSQGLGQANEQFF.

The rearrangement joins TRBV5-4 to TRBJ2-2; 9 nucleotides match TRBD1. Trimming cost V 0 bases and J 8 bases; bases outside gene matches: 2. The CDR3 totals 14 residues. The germline CDR1 and CDR2 sequences are SGHNT and YYREEE (reference sequence). DNA of the CDR3: TGTGCCAGCAGCTTGGCCGACAGGGGGGGGGAGCTGTTTTTT. Encoded protein: CASSLADRGGELFF.

A single count supports this clone. Here the CDR3 DNA reads TGTGCCAGCAGCTCCTTCGGGACTAGCGGATACAATGAGCAGTTCTTC. This codes for CASSSFGTSGYNEQFF. The chain recombines TRBV13 with TRBJ2-1, with 11 bases fitting TRBD2. J gave up 4 bases and V 4 bases, and 6 bases lay outside the gene matches. There are 16 residues in the CDR3. Germline V lookup: CDR1 PRHDT, CDR2 FYEKMQ (reference sequence).

The chain employs TRBV5-4 and TRBJ2-1; 9 bases are shared with TRBD1. Germline V gene sequence: CDR1 SGHNT, CDR2 YYREEE (reference sequence). V lost 3 bases, J lost 6 bases, and 4 bases stayed unmatched. The CDR3 totals 14 residues. Written as DNA, the CDR3 is TGTGCCAGCAGCTCCGGGACAGGGCCCAATGAGCAGTTCTTC. This codes for CASSSGTGPNEQFF. The full variable domain, in which reference TRBV5-4 and TRBJ2-1 provide the parts outside the CDR3, is ETGVTQSPTHLIKTRGQQVTLRCSSQSGHNTVSWYQQALGQGPQFIFQYYREEENGRGNFPPRFSGLQFPNYSSELNVNALELDDSALYLCASSSGTGPNEQFFGPGTRLTVL.

The chain uses TRBV3-1 (or the pseudogene TRBV3-2) and TRBJ2-7; D call uncertain. The V and J ends lost 1 base and 3 bases respectively, with 13 bases between them. This CDR3 has 15 residues. Germline V gene sequence: CDR1 LGHDT, CDR2 YNNKEL (reference sequence). In DNA, the CDR3 is TGTGCCAGCAGCCAAGGGGCCGGATCAGTCTACGAGCAGTACTTC. The encoded protein is CASSQGAGSVYEQYF.

The genes are TRBV28 and TRBJ2-3; TRBD1 aligns across 9 bases. The trim removed 4 bases at V and 8 bases at J, leaving 7 bases unmatched. Looked up from germline, CDR1 is MDHEN and CDR2 is SYDVKM. This CDR3 has 14 amino acids. This CDR3 is CASSSIPGQGTQYF. CDR3 coding DNA: TGTGCCAGCAGTTCTATACCGGGACAGGGTACGCAGTATTTT.

The CDR3 reads CASSQVPGLAGFSYNEQFF. The CDR3 coding sequence is TGTGCCAGCAGCCAGGTCCCGGGACTAGCGGGGTTTTCCTACAATGAGCAGTTCTTC. The chain has TRBV3-1 (or the pseudogene TRBV3-2) and TRBJ2-1, with 13 bases that match TRBD2. The germline V gene encodes CDR1 LGHDT and CDR2 YNNKEL (reference sequence). V was clipped by 3 bases and J by 1 base; unmatched bases: 9. The CDR3 consists of 19 residues.

There are a few counts of this clone. The V call is TRBV27, the J call TRBJ1-1; tentative D call: TRBD1 (5 bases). The ends were cut back, 5 bases at V and 5 bases at J, with 18 bases in the middle. There are 15 residues in the CDR3. The germline gives CDR1 MNHEY, CDR2 SMNVEV (reference sequence). CDR3 sequence reads: CASSVRWGGGTEAFF. CDR3 in DNA: TGTGCCAGCAGTGTCCGCTGGGGCGGAGGGACTGAAGCTTTCTTT.

This chain joins TRBV21-1 and TRBJ2-5; the table's TRBD2 call for D was not verified on the DNA. TRBV21-1 is tagged as a pseudogene. The CDR3 has 16 residues. The CDR3 loop is CASSKGLAGAGETQYF. Written as DNA, the CDR3 is TGTGCCAGCAGCAAAGGACTAGCGGGAGCAGGGGAGACCCAGTACTTC.

The chain employs TRBV4-1 and TRBJ2-7; TRBD1 agrees at 10 bases. Unmatched junction bases numbered 8, after V lost 5 bases and J lost 4 bases. The CDR3 runs 15 residues. Germline values: CDR1 MGHRA, CDR2 YSYEKL. The DNA for the CDR3 is TGCGCCAGCAGCTTTGGACAGGGGGGTAGGTACGAGCAGTACTTC. Translated, it gives CASSFGQGGRYEQYF.

J is TRBJ2-7 and V is TRBV28; 7 bases map to TRBD1. Germline V gene data show CDR1 as MDHEN and CDR2 as SYDVKM. J gave up 2 bases and V 2 bases, and 21 bases lay outside the gene matches. The CDR3 runs to 20 residues. CDR3 in amino acids: CASSLGNTWGFGTDPYEQYF. The CDR3 nucleotides are TGTGCCAGCAGTTTAGGAAACACCTGGGGTTTTGGGACAGATCCCTACGAGCAGTACTTC.

This rearrangement joins TRBV7-8 to TRBJ2-3; 7 bases map to TRBD2. Per germline, CDR1 SGHVS and CDR2 FQNEAQ. CDR3 length equals 19 residues. J was trimmed by 4 bases and V by 5 bases; bases with no gene match: 21. Here the CDR3 DNA reads TGTGCCAGCAGCCCACCAAGAGACGGGACTAAACGTAGGCCAGATACGCAGTATTTT. It encodes CASSPPRDGTKRRPDTQYF.

The chain uses TRBV11-2 and TRBJ1-5, with D perhaps matching TRBD1 (5 bases). The germline V gene has CDR1 SGHAT and CDR2 FQNNGV. Trimming pared 3 bases from V and 3 bases from J, leaving 6 bases between. There are 13 residues in the CDR3. The CDR3 region has the DNA TGTGCCAGCAGCTTGACAGACAATCAGCCCCAGCATTTT. This gives the protein CASSLTDNQPQHF.